This section outlines one T cell receptor (beta chain) sequence together with its context. Its cognate antigen is unknown. This sample stems from a study of T cell responses to AZD1222 COVID-19 vaccine. Study context: Analyses pooled second doses at about 4 or about 12 weeks.

Germline V gene sequence: CDR1 PRHDT, CDR2 FYEKMQ (reference sequence). This CDR3 comprises 13 residues. The germline V and J ends were trimmed by 3 bases and 10 bases, with 15 bases remaining between them. Here immunoSEQ multiplex PCR was the method, and the copy in TCRdb shows in-frame clones only, minus some. The profile shows more than 85,000 clones, over 80% of them singletons. Study results and limitations: Dominant CD4 TCR responses targeted spike regions 160-218 and 743-854. Once two AZD1222 doses were given, Spike-specific TCR breadth and depth went up. Baseline antibody screening turned up just 6 or 7 seropositive AZD1222 recipients.

The receptor was isolated from an adult in good health. V is TRBV13 and J is TRBJ1-1, with D possibly being TRBD1 (5 bases). This sample comprised peripheral blood, obtained on day 0 of AZD1222 vaccination. The CDR3 is CASSFRRVDGAFF. Written as DNA, the CDR3 is TGTGCCAGCAGCTTTCGCAGGGTTGATGGAGCTTTCTTT. Full variable domain (outside the CDR3, taken from reference TRBV13 and TRBJ1-1): AAGVIQSPRHLIKEKRETATLKCYPIPRHDTVYWYQQGPGQDPQFLISFYEKMQSDKGSIPDRFSAQQFSDYHSELNMSSLELGDSALYFCASSFRRVDGAFFGQGTRLTVV.